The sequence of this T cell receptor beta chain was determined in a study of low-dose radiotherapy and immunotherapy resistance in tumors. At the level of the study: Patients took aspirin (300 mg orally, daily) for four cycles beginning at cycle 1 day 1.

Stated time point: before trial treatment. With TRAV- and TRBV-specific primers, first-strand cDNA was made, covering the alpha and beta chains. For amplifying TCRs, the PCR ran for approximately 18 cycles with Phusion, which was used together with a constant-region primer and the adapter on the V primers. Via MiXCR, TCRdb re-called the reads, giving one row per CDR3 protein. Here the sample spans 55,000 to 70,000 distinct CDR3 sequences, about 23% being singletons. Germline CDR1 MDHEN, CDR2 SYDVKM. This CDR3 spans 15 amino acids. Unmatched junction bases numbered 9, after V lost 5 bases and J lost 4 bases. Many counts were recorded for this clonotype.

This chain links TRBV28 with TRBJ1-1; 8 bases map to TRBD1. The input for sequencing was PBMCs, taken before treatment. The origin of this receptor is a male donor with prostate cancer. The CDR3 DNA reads TGTGCCAGCAGTACCAGGACAGGGTGGGGCACTGAAGCTTTCTTT. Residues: CASSTRTGWGTEAFF.